These 10 T cell receptor beta chains originate from one sample sequenced in a study of cytotoxic CD8 clonotypes in ibrutinib-treated CLL. Libraries were prepared by immunoSEQ multiplex PCR; TCRdb keeps only in-frame clonotypes and omits some of them. Here the sample spans tens of thousands of clones, 86% being singletons. Sequences were derived from PBMCs, sampled before ibrutinib treatment. All receptors come from a human donor with chronic lymphocytic leukemia.

CDR3 protein: CASTRLAGFNEQFF. CDR3 nucleotide sequence: TGTGCCAGCACCAGACTAGCGGGATTCAATGAGCAGTTCTTC. The J gene is TRBJ2-1, the V gene TRBV28; 11 nucleotides align to TRBD2. The CDR3 is made up of 14 amino acids. V was clipped by 7 bases and J by 6 bases; unmatched bases: 5. The V gene's germline CDR1 is MDHEN and CDR2 SYDVKM.

The rearrangement uses TRBV4-3 and TRBJ2-1; D unresolved. Germline lookup yields CDR1 LGHNA and CDR2 YSLEER. CDR3 size: 17 residues. V was shortened by 3 bases and J by 4 bases, with 19 bases between the two germline ends. CDR3 in DNA: TGCGCCAGCAGCCAGGACCGATACTCGGCGATTTACAATGAGCAGTTCTTC. This translates into CASSQDRYSAIYNEQFF.

This rearrangement joins TRBV6-6 to TRBJ1-5; D gene ambiguous. There are 14 residues in the CDR3. Germline CDR1 reads MNHNY; CDR2 reads SVGAGI (reference sequence). Trimming removed 0 bases at V and 4 bases at J, with 7 bases between. For the CDR3, the DNA is TGTGCCAGCAGTTACTCAAGCGGAAATCAGCCCCAGCATTTT. Protein product: CASSYSSGNQPQHF.

The J gene is TRBJ1-2, the V gene TRBV10-3, with TRBD1 matching 9 bases. The V segment lost 2 bases and the J segment 8 bases; nucleotides outside the gene matches: 6. Germline loops: CDR1 ENHRY, CDR2 SYGVKD. The CDR3 is 14 residues long. CDR3 residues: CAISEPNRGQGYTF. In DNA form, the CDR3 reads TGTGCCATCAGTGAGCCGAACAGGGGGCAGGGCTACACCTTC.

The chain recombines TRBV14 with TRBJ2-7; 8 nucleotides line up with TRBD1. The trim removed 3 bases at V and 5 bases at J, leaving 9 bases unmatched. This CDR3 spans 15 amino acids. In germline, CDR1 is SGHDN, CDR2 FVKESK. CDR3 nucleotides: TGTGCCAGCAGCCAGAGGACAGGGATACTCAACGAGCAGTACTTC. This translates into CASSQRTGILNEQYF.

This clone has more than one count but fewer than ten. This chain joins TRBV5-1 and TRBJ2-2; D unresolved. V was cut by 1 base and J by 0 bases, with 10 bases left in between. This CDR3 comprises 16 residues. Germline CDR1 SGHRS, CDR2 YFSETQ. CDR3 coding DNA: TGCGCCAGCAGCTTGAGTGCAACCGCGAACACCGGGGAGCTGTTTTTT. Translating it yields CASSLSATANTGELFF.

The V gene is TRBV5-4, the J gene TRBJ2-2, with 12 bases matching TRBD2. Unmatched junction bases numbered 1, after V lost 1 base and J lost 0 bases. Germline CDR1 SGHNT, CDR2 YYREEE (reference sequence). The CDR3 runs to 17 residues. CDR3 bases: TGTGCCAGCAGCTTGAGGACTAGCGGGACGAACACCGGGGAGCTGTTTTTT. It specifies CASSLRTSGTNTGELFF.

The chain combines TRBV19 with TRBJ2-6, with D perhaps matching TRBD2 (5 bases). Per the germline V gene, CDR1 is LNHDA and CDR2 is SQIVND (reference sequence). The CDR3 is 14 amino acids. V shed 5 bases and J shed 1 base, with 6 bases lying between them. The CDR3 here is CASSERSGANVLTF. In DNA form, the CDR3 reads TGTGCCAGTAGTGAGCGGTCTGGGGCCAACGTCCTGACTTTC. Full variable domain (rest looked up from reference TRBV19 and TRBJ2-6): DGGITQSPKYLFRKEGQNVTLSCEQNLNHDAMYWYRQDPGQGLRLIYYSQIVNDFQKGDIAEGYSVSREKKESFPLTVTSAQKNPTAFYLCASSERSGANVLTFGAGSRLTVL.

This clone was detected only once. The V gene is TRBV4-1, the J gene TRBJ2-7; D could derive from TRBD1 or TRBD2 (5 bases each). The CDR3 is 15 residues long. Trimming cost V 4 bases and J 2 bases, with 15 bases left between them. Per the germline V gene, CDR1 is MGHRA and CDR2 is YSYEKL. The CDR3 region is CASSLGDHRPYEQYF. CDR3 coding DNA: TGCGCCAGCAGCCTCGGGGACCACCGACCCTACGAGCAGTACTTC.

Notes on this clone: One junction end disagrees with the germline gene, perhaps due to a read error. V usage is TRBV29-1 and J usage is TRBJ1-1; D unresolved. CDR1 SQVTM and CDR2 ANQGSEA come from the germline V gene. This CDR3 contains 8 residues. The DNA of the CDR3 is TGCAGCGTTGGAAGGGCCCACTTT. Translated, it gives CSVGRAHF.